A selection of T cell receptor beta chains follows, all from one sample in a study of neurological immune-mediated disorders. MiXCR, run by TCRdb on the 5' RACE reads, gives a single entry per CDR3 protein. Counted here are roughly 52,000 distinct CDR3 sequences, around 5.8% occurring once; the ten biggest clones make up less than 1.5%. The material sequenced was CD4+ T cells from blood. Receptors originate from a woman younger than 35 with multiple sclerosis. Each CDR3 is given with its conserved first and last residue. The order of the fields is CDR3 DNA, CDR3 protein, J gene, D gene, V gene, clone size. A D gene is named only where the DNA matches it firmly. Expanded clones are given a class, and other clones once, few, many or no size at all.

CDR3 DNA: TGTGCCAGCAGCCCATCCGTTCTGGGGGGGCTCGCGAACACCGAAGCTTTCTTT; CDR3 protein: CASSPSVLGGLANTEAFF; J gene: TRBJ1-1; D gene: NA; V gene: TRBV3-1; clone size: NA
CDR3 DNA: TGCAGTGCTGGACCACCTACCACAGTGAACACTGAAGCTTTCTTT; CDR3 protein: CSAGPPTTVNTEAFF; J gene: TRBJ1-1; D gene: NA; V gene: TRBV20-1; clone size: many
CDR3 DNA: TGTGCCAGCAGCCTCGTGGGAAACCGTCGGACAGCCTCCCGGTATGGCTACACCTTC; CDR3 protein: CASSLVGNRRTASRYGYTF; J gene: TRBJ1-2; D gene: NA; V gene: TRBV28; clone size: many
CDR3 DNA: TGTGCCAGCAGTTTACGGACTAGCGGGGGGGTTTGGACAGATACGCAGTATTTT; CDR3 protein: CASSLRTSGGVWTDTQYF; J gene: TRBJ2-3; D gene: TRBD2; V gene: TRBV12-3/TRBV12-4; clone size: many
CDR3 DNA: TGTGCCAGCAGCTCGGACACTTACTACGAGCAGTACTTC; CDR3 protein: CASSSDTYYEQYF; J gene: TRBJ2-7; D gene: NA; V gene: TRBV7-8; clone size: many
CDR3 DNA: TGTGCCAGCAGTTTATACGACAGGGAGGGTTCACCCCTCCACTTT; CDR3 protein: CASSLYDREGSPLHF; J gene: TRBJ1-6; D gene: TRBD1; V gene: TRBV27; clone size: many
CDR3 DNA: TGCGCCAGCAGCCAAGGAAGCGGGGTGAATACCGGGGAGCTGTTTTTT; CDR3 protein: CASSQGSGVNTGELFF; J gene: TRBJ2-2; D gene: TRBD2; V gene: TRBV4-3; clone size: many
CDR3 DNA: TGTGCCAGCAGCTTCAACGACAGGAACAATGAGCAGTTCTTC; CDR3 protein: CASSFNDRNNEQFF; J gene: TRBJ2-1; D gene: NA; V gene: TRBV7-6; clone size: many
CDR3 DNA: TGTGCCAGCAGCACGGGACTAGCGGGGGGCTTCTACAATGAGCAGTTCTTC; CDR3 protein: CASSTGLAGGFYNEQFF; J gene: TRBJ2-1; D gene: TRBD2; V gene: TRBV7-8; clone size: many
CDR3 DNA: TGTGCCTGGAGTGTAAGGGAGACCCAGTACTTC; CDR3 protein: CAWSVRETQYF; J gene: TRBJ2-5; D gene: NA; V gene: TRBV30; clone size: NA
CDR3 DNA: TGTGCCAGCAGCTTAGGCGCCACCGGAGCGGGAACCCAGTACTTC; CDR3 protein: CASSLGATGAGTQYF; J gene: TRBJ2-5; D gene: TRBD2; V gene: TRBV7-2; clone size: many
CDR3 DNA: TGCAGCGGCGTAACTAGCGGTGATGAGCAGTTCTTC; CDR3 protein: CSGVTSGDEQFF; J gene: TRBJ2-1; D gene: TRBD2; V gene: TRBV29-1; clone size: many
CDR3 DNA: TGCAGTGCTAGGCCTACCGGTTCCGGGGAGCTGTTTTTT; CDR3 protein: CSARPTGSGELFF; J gene: TRBJ2-2; D gene: NA; V gene: TRBV20-1; clone size: many
CDR3 DNA: TGTGCCAGTTCAACAGGGGTGAGGACTGAAGCTTTCTTT; CDR3 protein: CASSTGVRTEAFF; J gene: TRBJ1-1; D gene: TRBD1; V gene: TRBV12-3/TRBV12-4; clone size: many
CDR3 DNA: TGCGCCAGCAGCGGAGGATCTGGGGCCAACGTCCTGACTTTC; CDR3 protein: CASSGGSGANVLTF; J gene: TRBJ2-6; D gene: NA; V gene: TRBV5-1; clone size: many
CDR3 DNA: TGCAGTGCTTACCACGGACTAGCTGCCGAGACCCAGTACTTC; CDR3 protein: CSAYHGLAAETQYF; J gene: TRBJ2-5; D gene: TRBD2; V gene: TRBV20-1; clone size: many
CDR3 DNA: TGCGCCAGCAGCCAAGTGATGGCAGGGGGCCCTTCAACTAATGAAAAACTGTTTTTT; CDR3 protein: CASSQVMAGGPSTNEKLFF; J gene: TRBJ1-4; D gene: TRBD1; V gene: TRBV4-3; clone size: NA
CDR3 DNA: TGTGCCAGCTCACCAGTCGGGCGAGAGGATACGCAGTATTTT; CDR3 protein: CASSPVGREDTQYF; J gene: TRBJ2-3; D gene: NA; V gene: TRBV18; clone size: many
CDR3 DNA: TGTGCCAGCAGCCGCGACAGGAGCTATGGCTACACCTTC; CDR3 protein: CASSRDRSYGYTF; J gene: TRBJ1-2; D gene: NA; V gene: TRBV7-9; clone size: many
CDR3 DNA: TGTGCCAGCAGTCCGTGGACAGGGCAATTGGAGACCCAGTACTTC; CDR3 protein: CASSPWTGQLETQYF; J gene: TRBJ2-5; D gene: TRBD1; V gene: TRBV28; clone size: many
CDR3 DNA: TGTGCCAGCTCACCAGGGGTGGGGAGTGACACTGAAGCTTTCTTT; CDR3 protein: CASSPGVGSDTEAFF; J gene: TRBJ1-1; D gene: NA; V gene: TRBV18; clone size: many
CDR3 DNA: TGCAGTGCTAGAGATGTTGGGGGAGGTCTCGCGCAGTATTTT; CDR3 protein: CSARDVGGGLAQYF; J gene: TRBJ2-3; D gene: NA; V gene: TRBV20-1; clone size: many
CDR3 DNA: TGCGCCAGCGGGGGGCGACTAGCTGGTGGGGAGACCCAGTACTTC; CDR3 protein: CASGGRLAGGETQYF; J gene: TRBJ2-5; D gene: NA; V gene: TRBV5-1; clone size: many
CDR3 DNA: TGCGCCAGCAGCCGGGACTTAGCGGGGCTGTTTGAGCAGTTCTTC; CDR3 protein: CASSRDLAGLFEQFF; J gene: TRBJ2-1; D gene: TRBD2; V gene: TRBV5-1; clone size: many
CDR3 DNA: TGTGCCAGCAGTTCATCCGGACAGGGTCATAATTCACCCCTCCACTTT; CDR3 protein: CASSSSGQGHNSPLHF; J gene: TRBJ1-6; D gene: TRBD1; V gene: TRBV12-3/TRBV12-4; clone size: many
CDR3 DNA: TGCAGTGCTAGAGTCCGGCTAGCGGGAGGATCTTCTAGCACAGATACGCAGTATTTT; CDR3 protein: CSARVRLAGGSSSTDTQYF; J gene: TRBJ2-3; D gene: TRBD2; V gene: TRBV20-1; clone size: many
CDR3 DNA: TGTGCCAGCAGCCCAGGGGGGAGAGCTAGGACTGAAGCTTTCTTT; CDR3 protein: CASSPGGRARTEAFF; J gene: TRBJ1-1; D gene: TRBD1; V gene: TRBV7-2; clone size: many
CDR3 DNA: TGCGCCAGCAGCTTGGATCTTACAGGGAGGGTGGCGAACACTGAAGCTTTCTTT; CDR3 protein: CASSLDLTGRVANTEAFF; J gene: TRBJ1-1; D gene: NA; V gene: TRBV5-1; clone size: many
CDR3 DNA: TGCAGCGTTGAAATGGGGCAGGTTGGGATTAACTATGGCTACACCTTC; CDR3 protein: CSVEMGQVGINYGYTF; J gene: TRBJ1-2; D gene: NA; V gene: TRBV29-1; clone size: many
CDR3 DNA: TGCGCCAGCAGCCCGGACGGGGGCAATCAGCCCCAGCATTTT; CDR3 protein: CASSPDGGNQPQHF; J gene: TRBJ1-5; D gene: NA; V gene: TRBV5-1; clone size: many
CDR3 DNA: TGTGCCAGCAGTCGTACAGGGGGCACTGGTGAAAAACTGTTTTTT; CDR3 protein: CASSRTGGTGEKLFF; J gene: TRBJ1-4; D gene: TRBD1; V gene: TRBV3-1; clone size: many
CDR3 DNA: TGTGCCAGCAAGTGGGCAGGGGGTGGAAAACTGTTTTTT; CDR3 protein: CASKWAGGGKLFF; J gene: TRBJ1-4; D gene: TRBD1; V gene: TRBV28; clone size: many
CDR3 DNA: TGTGCCAGCACGAGGGCTGACACAGATACGCAGTATTTT; CDR3 protein: CASTRADTDTQYF; J gene: TRBJ2-3; D gene: NA; V gene: TRBV12-3/TRBV12-4; clone size: many
CDR3 DNA: TGTGCCAGCAGCTTACAATTAGCGGGAAGGCATGAGCAGTTCTTC; CDR3 protein: CASSLQLAGRHEQFF; J gene: TRBJ2-1; D gene: TRBD2; V gene: TRBV7-9; clone size: many
CDR3 DNA: TGTGCCACCAGTGAATCCGGACTCCACACCGGGGAGCTGTTTTTT; CDR3 protein: CATSESGLHTGELFF; J gene: TRBJ2-2; D gene: NA; V gene: TRBV24-1; clone size: NA
CDR3 DNA: TGCAGCGTTGAATGGCGAGGGAGTGACACTGAAGCTTTCTTT; CDR3 protein: CSVEWRGSDTEAFF; J gene: TRBJ1-1; D gene: NA; V gene: TRBV29-1; clone size: medium-sized
CDR3 DNA: TGCAGCGTTGAAGTTCGACAAACCCAAGCTTTCTTT; CDR3 protein: CSVEVRQTQAFF; J gene: TRBJ1-1; D gene: NA; V gene: TRBV29-1; clone size: many
CDR3 DNA: TGTGCCAGCAGCACATGGGGCCGGACTAGCTTCAATGAGCAGTTCTTC; CDR3 protein: CASSTWGRTSFNEQFF; J gene: TRBJ2-1; D gene: TRBD2; V gene: TRBV7-9; clone size: many
CDR3 DNA: TGTGCCAGCAGTTCACTCTTGGGGGGCAATCAGCCCCAGCATTTT; CDR3 protein: CASSSLLGGNQPQHF; J gene: TRBJ1-5; D gene: NA; V gene: TRBV28; clone size: many
CDR3 DNA: TGCAGTGCTAGTCCCTATCTAGCGGGGGATCCCTACTACAATGAGCAGTTCTTC; CDR3 protein: CSASPYLAGDPYYNEQFF; J gene: TRBJ2-1; D gene: TRBD2; V gene: TRBV20-1; clone size: many
CDR3 DNA: TGTGCCAGCCGTACAAACACTGAAGCTTTCTTT; CDR3 protein: CASRTNTEAFF; J gene: TRBJ1-1; D gene: NA; V gene: TRBV28; clone size: many
CDR3 DNA: TGCGCCAGCAGCTTGGCCCTAGCGGGGGGCCGTGGCGAGCAGTACTTC; CDR3 protein: CASSLALAGGRGEQYF; J gene: TRBJ2-7; D gene: TRBD2; V gene: TRBV5-1; clone size: NA
CDR3 DNA: TGTGCCAGCAGCTTAGGTTTGGTCTACGAGCAGTACTTC; CDR3 protein: CASSLGLVYEQYF; J gene: TRBJ2-7; D gene: NA; V gene: TRBV11-2; clone size: many
CDR3 DNA: TGTGCCAGCACCGAACAGGGCCGGTCGAATGAGCAGTTCTTC; CDR3 protein: CASTEQGRSNEQFF; J gene: TRBJ2-1; D gene: NA; V gene: TRBV6-1; clone size: many
CDR3 DNA: TGCGCCAGCAGCTTGGAGGTGGACAGCATATACGAGCAGTACTTC; CDR3 protein: CASSLEVDSIYEQYF; J gene: TRBJ2-7; D gene: NA; V gene: TRBV5-1; clone size: many
CDR3 DNA: TGCAGTGCCCCCTTTCTAGCGGGTGGCTACGAGCAGTACTTC; CDR3 protein: CSAPFLAGGYEQYF; J gene: TRBJ2-7; D gene: TRBD2; V gene: TRBV20-1; clone size: many
CDR3 DNA: TGCGCCAGCTCCCGCTGGACTAGCGGGATGAATGAGATCAATGAGCAGTTCTTC; CDR3 protein: CASSRWTSGMNEINEQFF; J gene: TRBJ2-1; D gene: TRBD2; V gene: TRBV5-1; clone size: many
CDR3 DNA: TGTGCCAGTAGTATAGGAGGACAGTTCTATGGCTACACCTTC; CDR3 protein: CASSIGGQFYGYTF; J gene: TRBJ1-2; D gene: NA; V gene: TRBV19; clone size: few
CDR3 DNA: TGCAGTGCCCCCAATCCTTCGACAGGGAACACAGATACGCAGTATTTT; CDR3 protein: CSAPNPSTGNTDTQYF; J gene: TRBJ2-3; D gene: TRBD1; V gene: TRBV20-1; clone size: many
CDR3 DNA: TGTGCCAGCAGTCCCTCCGGGACAGGGGTAGCACATACGCAGTATTTT; CDR3 protein: CASSPSGTGVAHTQYF; J gene: TRBJ2-3; D gene: TRBD1; V gene: TRBV28; clone size: many
CDR3 DNA: TGCAGTGCTACGGACAGGGGGCGCAGTGTTAGCAATCAGCCCCAGCATTTT; CDR3 protein: CSATDRGRSVSNQPQHF; J gene: TRBJ1-5; D gene: TRBD1; V gene: TRBV20-1; clone size: many
CDR3 DNA: TGCAGTGCTCCGACAGGAGGGGATAGCAATCAGCCCCAGCATTTT; CDR3 protein: CSAPTGGDSNQPQHF; J gene: TRBJ1-5; D gene: NA; V gene: TRBV20-1; clone size: many
CDR3 DNA: TGTGCCAGCAGCTTCTTCGGGACTAGCGGGGCTTACGAGCAGTTCTTC; CDR3 protein: CASSFFGTSGAYEQFF; J gene: TRBJ2-1; D gene: TRBD2; V gene: TRBV7-2; clone size: many
CDR3 DNA: TGCGCCAGCAGCCAGGGTTACGGGGGAGGCTATGGCTACACCTTC; CDR3 protein: CASSQGYGGGYGYTF; J gene: TRBJ1-2; D gene: NA; V gene: TRBV4-3; clone size: few
CDR3 DNA: TGCAGTGTCCCTAGCGGGAGAGGTAGCGATGAGCAGTTCTTC; CDR3 protein: CSVPSGRGSDEQFF; J gene: TRBJ2-1; D gene: TRBD2; V gene: TRBV20-1; clone size: many
CDR3 DNA: TGCGCCAGCAGCTTTGAAGGGAGACAAGAGACCCAGTACTTC; CDR3 protein: CASSFEGRQETQYF; J gene: TRBJ2-5; D gene: NA; V gene: TRBV5-1; clone size: many
CDR3 DNA: TGTGCCTGGAGCGACCCGAGACCCTATAGCAATCAGCCCCAGCATTTT; CDR3 protein: CAWSDPRPYSNQPQHF; J gene: TRBJ1-5; D gene: NA; V gene: TRBV30; clone size: few
CDR3 DNA: TGTGCCAGCAGTAAGAGGCCGGGACAGGGGTTCAATTCACCCCTCCACTTT; CDR3 protein: CASSKRPGQGFNSPLHF; J gene: TRBJ1-6; D gene: TRBD1; V gene: TRBV6-2/TRBV6-3; clone size: many